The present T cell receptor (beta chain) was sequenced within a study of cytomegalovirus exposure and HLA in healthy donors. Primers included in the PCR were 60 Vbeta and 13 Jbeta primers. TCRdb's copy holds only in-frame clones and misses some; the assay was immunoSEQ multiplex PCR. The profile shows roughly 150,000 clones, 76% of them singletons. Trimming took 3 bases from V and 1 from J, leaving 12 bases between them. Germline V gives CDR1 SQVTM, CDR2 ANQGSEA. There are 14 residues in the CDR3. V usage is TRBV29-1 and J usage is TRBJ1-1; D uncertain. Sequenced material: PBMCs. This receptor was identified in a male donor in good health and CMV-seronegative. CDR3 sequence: CSVDMRFGNTEAFF. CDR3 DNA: TGCAGCGTTGATATGCGGTTCGGGAACACTGAAGCTTTCTTT.